This TCR beta chain was sequenced for a study of neoadjuvant nivolumab and ipilimumab in lung cancer. On this clone: Its antigen is undetermined.

Study outcomes and limitations: Only a small number of samples underwent TCR sequencing.

Some clones are missing from TCRdb's copy, which holds only in-frame ones; the method was immunoSEQ multiplex PCR. This table has around 7,500 clones, roughly 88% appearing once. CDR3 length: 14 amino acids. Germline V lookup: CDR1 SGDLS, CDR2 YYNGEE. J lost 7 bases, V lost 3 bases, and 1 base had no gene match. V is TRBV9 and J is TRBJ1-6, with 10 nucleotides matching TRBD1. The sample in question was tumor tissue, obtained after neoadjuvant nivolumab, alone or with ipilimumab, at or shortly before surgery. The sequence came from an adult with non-small cell lung cancer. CDR3 in amino acids: CASSGGQGNSPLHF. CDR3 coding DNA: TGTGCCAGCAGCGGGGGACAGGGGAATTCACCCCTCCACTTT. The entire variable domain, with the rest obtained from reference TRBV9 and TRBJ1-6, is as follows: DSGVTQTPKHLITATGQRVTLRCSPRSGDLSVYWYQQSLDQGLQFLIQYYNGEERAKGNILERFSAQQFPDLHSELNLSSLELGDSALYFCASSGGQGNSPLHFGNGTRLTVT.